The next 12 T cell receptor beta chains were all read from a single sample in a study of blood T cells in healthy people across ages. Next came a second PCR, run for about 7 to 12 cycles, which used a sample-barcoded 5' primer along with a J-beta primer mix. In TCRdb, the 5' RACE reads were re-called with MiXCR into one record per CDR3 protein. The profile shows approximately 580,000 distinct CDR3 sequences, more than 20% of them singletons. The data were also submitted as part of a second study, on T cells of mothers and their children.

The material sequenced was blood. These receptors were obtained from a boy aged 5-17 years in good health.

This clonotype has more than one count but fewer than ten. This sequence joins TRBV7-2 and TRBJ2-2; 10 bases are shared with TRBD1. CDR1 is SGHTA and CDR2 is FQGNSA in the germline V gene. Trimming removed 5 bases from V and 4 bases from J; junction bases left unmatched: 10. The length of the CDR3 is 17 residues. This CDR3 reads CASSQDRGIIGTGELFF. The CDR3 DNA reads TGTGCCAGCAGCCAGGACAGGGGGATCATTGGCACCGGGGAGCTGTTTTTT.

Ten or more counts support this clonotype. At one end, the junction sequence differs from germline, possibly due to a read error. The V call is TRBV28, the J call TRBJ1-4; D perhaps matches TRBD1 (6 bases). The CDR3 sequence is 16 residues long. Germline CDR1 is MDHEN and CDR2 is SYDVKM. In nucleotides, the CDR3 is TGTGCCAGCAGCCGGACAGCTTTTGCAACCAATGAAAAACTGTTTTTT. Amino acids: CASSRTAFATNEKLFF.

The chain employs TRBV9 and TRBJ2-5; TRBD1 matches at 7 bases. Germline V gene lookup returns CDR1 SGDLS and CDR2 YYNGEE. V lost 5 bases to trimming and J lost 1 base; unmatched junction nucleotides: 8. CDR3 length equals 15 residues. This CDR3 reads CASSPTGAIQETQYF. CDR3 DNA: TGTGCCAGCAGTCCCACAGGGGCCATCCAAGAGACCCAGTACTTC.

A few counts support this clonotype. The CDR3: CASSYSSSGRESSKNIQYF. CDR3 in DNA: TGTGCCAGCAGTTACTCTTCCAGTGGGCGGGAGTCGAGCAAAAACATTCAGTACTTC. This chain joins TRBV6-2 or TRBV6-3 and TRBJ2-4; 7 bases map to TRBD2. The germline V gene has CDR1 MNHEY and CDR2 SVGEGT. This CDR3 has 19 residues. Trimming removed 0 bases from V and 3 bases from J; junction bases left unmatched: 14.

V gene TRBV20-1 combines with J gene TRBJ2-5; a possible D gene is TRBD2 (7 bases). The CDR3 has 13 amino acids. Per germline, CDR1 DFQATT and CDR2 SNEGSKA (reference sequence). V gave up 3 bases and J gave up 7 bases, with 15 bases separating them. CDR3 loop: CSASGGRRVTQYF. The CDR3 bases are TGCAGTGCTAGCGGGGGGCGCAGGGTGACCCAGTACTTC.

The chain links TRBV5-6 to TRBJ2-5; perhaps TRBD1 as D (7 bases). Gene TRBJ2-1 matches the end of the DNA better, so the J call may be wrong. This CDR3 region has 17 residues. The germline V gene has CDR1 SGHDT and CDR2 YYEEEE. The CDR3 protein is CASNRLGPGQPRGEQFF. The CDR3 DNA is TGTGCCAGCAACCGACTAGGTCCGGGACAGCCGAGAGGTGAGCAGTTCTTC.

The chain links TRBV13 to TRBJ1-6; D perhaps matches TRBD1 (5 bases). The CDR3 has 14 residues. CDR1 and CDR2 (germline): PRHDT, FYEKMQ (reference sequence). V was cut by 3 bases and J by 8 bases, with 11 bases left in between. CDR3 sequence (DNA): TGTGCCAGCAGCTTTGGAGGACAATATTCACCCCTCCACTTT. This translates into CASSFGGQYSPLHF.

This clonotype was seen more than once but under ten times. The chain is built from TRBV20-1 and TRBJ2-5, with 11 bases lining up with TRBD2. J gave up 3 bases and V 5 bases, and 2 bases lay outside the gene matches. Germline CDR1 is DFQATT and CDR2 is SNEGSKA (reference sequence). The CDR3 spans 13 residues. This chain's CDR3 is CSAGSGGEETQYF. The CDR3, as DNA: TGCAGTGCTGGTAGCGGGGGGGAAGAGACCCAGTACTTC.

The J gene is TRBJ2-7, the V gene TRBV9, with 10 bases that match TRBD2. The germline V gene encodes CDR1 SGDLS and CDR2 YYNGEE. CDR3 size: 13 residues. Unmatched junction bases numbered 6, after V lost 10 bases and J lost 2 bases. The CDR3 reads CASSGGATYEQYF. DNA of the CDR3: TGTGCCTCGAGCGGGGGGGCAACCTACGAGCAGTACTTC.

This clonotype has just one count. The chain links TRBV10-2 to TRBJ1-1; D is uncertain. CDR1 is WSHSY and CDR2 is SAAADI in the germline V gene. V lost 6 bases, J lost 0 bases, and 17 bases lay in between. The CDR3 loop spans 16 amino acids. The CDR3 nucleotides are TGCGCCAGCAGACCTGACACTTATATCATGAACACTGAAGCTTTCTTT. Translated: CASRPDTYIMNTEAFF.

Only a few counts were recorded for this clonotype. The CDR3 loop reads CSVGQAYEQYF. CDR3 bases: TGCAGCGTTGGGCAAGCCTACGAGCAGTACTTC. This chain joins TRBV29-1 and TRBJ2-5; D unresolved. The J call could be wrong; TRBJ2-7 is a better fit for the DNA end. CDR1 is SQVTM and CDR2 is ANQGSEA in the germline V gene. CDR3 length: 11 residues.

This clonotype was seen more than once but under ten times. The rearrangement links TRBV9 to TRBJ2-3; possibly TRBD1 or TRBD2 for D (6 bases each). Germline CDR1 reads SGDLS; CDR2 reads YYNGEE. CDR3 length equals 18 residues. V was trimmed by 3 bases and J by 2 bases, leaving 22 bases between them. CDR3 nucleotide sequence: TGTGCCAGCAGCGGCGCCCCTGGAGGGGGAGAATACACAGATACGCAGTATTTT. Protein product: CASSGAPGGGEYTDTQYF.